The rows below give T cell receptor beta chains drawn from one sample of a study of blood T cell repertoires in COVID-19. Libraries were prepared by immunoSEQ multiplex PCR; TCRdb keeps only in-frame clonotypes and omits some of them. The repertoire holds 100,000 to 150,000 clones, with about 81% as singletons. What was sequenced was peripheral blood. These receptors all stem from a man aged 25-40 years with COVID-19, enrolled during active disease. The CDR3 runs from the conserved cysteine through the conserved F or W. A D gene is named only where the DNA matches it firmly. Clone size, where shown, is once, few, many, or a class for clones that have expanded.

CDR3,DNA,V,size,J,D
CASSREDRPNQPQHF,TGTGCCAGCTCACGAGAGGACAGACCTAATCAGCCCCAGCATTTT,TRBV18,.,TRBJ1-5,.
CARSFVSPGNRSSGNTIYF,TGTGCCAGAAGCTTTGTCTCACCGGGGAACCGTAGCTCTGGAAACACCATATATTTT,TRBV5-3,few,TRBJ1-3,.
CASRRTGARGIDYEQYF,TGTGCCAGCCGCCGGACAGGGGCCCGGGGTATAGATTACGAGCAGTACTTC,TRBV2,.,TRBJ2-7,TRBD1
CASSPMSGLAGPPYNEQFF,TGTGCCAGCAGCCCCATGTCGGGACTAGCGGGGCCCCCCTACAATGAGCAGTTCTTC,TRBV11-2,.,TRBJ2-1,TRBD2
CASSLYNRQETQYF,TGTGCCAGCAGCTTGTATAACAGACAAGAGACCCAGTACTTC,TRBV11-3,.,TRBJ2-5,.
CASSLVGGKKQYF,TGTGCCAGCAGCTTGGTTGGGGGGAAGAAGCAGTACTTC,TRBV5-6,.,TRBJ2-7,.
CASSLAGTGYYEQYF,TGTGCCAGCAGCTTAGCCGGGACAGGGTACTACGAGCAGTACTTC,TRBV7-9,.,TRBJ2-7,TRBD1
CASSEGTTKETQYF,TGTGCCAGCAGTGAAGGGACTACCAAAGAGACCCAGTACTTC,TRBV2,.,TRBJ2-5,.
CASSLTRQGAGNTIYF,TGCGCCAGCAGCCTCACCCGACAGGGAGCTGGAAACACCATATATTTT,TRBV5-1,.,TRBJ1-3,TRBD1
CASIHPPRNRAAGANEKLFF,TGTGCCAGCATCCACCCCCCCCGAAACAGGGCCGCGGGGGCTAATGAAAAACTGTTTTTT,TRBV5-5,.,TRBJ1-4,.
CASSYRTGFNEKLFF,TGCGCCAGCAGCTACCGGACAGGATTTAATGAAAAACTGTTTTTT,TRBV5-1,.,TRBJ1-4,TRBD1
CATSRDRGSTNYGYTF,TGTGCCACCAGCAGAGATAGGGGGAGTACTAACTATGGCTACACCTTC,TRBV15,.,TRBJ1-2,.
CASKYRGEQYF,TGTGCCAGCAAATACCGCGGTGAGCAGTACTTC,TRBV2,.,TRBJ2-7,.
CASSFWGLAGGFSYNEQFF,TGTGCCAGCAGCTTTTGGGGACTAGCGGGGGGATTCTCCTACAATGAGCAGTTCTTC,TRBV11-3,.,TRBJ2-1,TRBD2
CASSLGSGHLQSGPQHF,TGTGCCAGCAGCTTGGGATCGGGACACCTTCAATCGGGTCCCCAGCATTTT,TRBV5-6,.,TRBJ1-5,.
CASSPQGVPGNTIYF,TGTGCCAGCAGCCCCCAGGGGGTCCCTGGAAACACCATATATTTT,TRBV5-5,.,TRBJ1-3,TRBD1
CASSQDRYEQFF,TGCGCCAGCAGCCAAGATCGGTATGAGCAGTTCTTC,TRBV4-3,.,TRBJ2-1,.
CATSQPTGGITDTQYF,TGTGCCACCAGTCAACCGACCGGGGGAATCACAGATACGCAGTATTTT,TRBV24-1,few,TRBJ2-3,.
CAWRVGQGLTYEQYF,TGTGCCTGGAGGGTCGGACAGGGGCTAACCTACGAGCAGTACTTC,TRBV30,few,TRBJ2-7,TRBD1
CASSSPSDKSRAFF,TGTGCCAGCAGCAGCCCCTCCGACAAGAGTCGAGCTTTCTTT,TRBV21-1,.,TRBJ1-1,.
CASSVATGSSYEQYF,TGTGCCAGCAGCGTAGCTACAGGCTCCTCCTACGAGCAGTACTTC,TRBV9,.,TRBJ2-7,.
CASSMVQKPYGYTF,TGTGCCAGTAGTATGGTCCAGAAACCATATGGCTACACCTTC,TRBV19,.,TRBJ1-2,.
CASSPGLAGATGELFF,TGTGCCAGCAGCCCGGGACTAGCGGGAGCCACCGGGGAGCTGTTTTTT,TRBV3-1/TRBV3-2,.,TRBJ2-2,TRBD2
CAWSLPGQFSPLHF,TGTGCCTGGAGTCTCCCGGGACAATTCTCACCCCTCCACTTT,TRBV30,.,TRBJ1-6,.
CASSSRDRGNYGYTF,TGCGCCAGCAGCTCCCGGGACAGGGGGAACTATGGCTACACCTTC,TRBV4-1,once,TRBJ1-2,TRBD1
CASSPQGQANYEQYF,TGTGCCAGCTCACCCCAGGGACAGGCTAATTACGAGCAGTACTTC,TRBV18,.,TRBJ2-7,TRBD1
CASSYSITTGEAFF,TGTGCCAGCAGTTACTCGATTACCACCGGTGAAGCTTTCTTT,TRBV6-5,.,TRBJ1-1,.
CASRRAQTQYF,TGTGCCAGCCGCCGAGCGCAGACCCAGTACTTC,TRBV6-5,.,TRBJ2-5,.
CASSLEALASVTGAANSNQPQHF,TGTGCCAGCAGCTTAGAAGCCTTAGCCTCGGTGACCGGAGCAGCAAATAGCAATCAGCCCCAGCATTTT,TRBV7-4,.,TRBJ1-5,.
CATSESSGGNEQFF,TGTGCCACCAGTGAAAGTTCGGGAGGCAATGAGCAGTTCTTC,TRBV24-1,once,TRBJ2-1,TRBD2
CSVGKNTEAFF,TGCAGCGTTGGTAAGAACACTGAAGCTTTCTTT,TRBV29-1,.,TRBJ1-1,.
CASSHDGLAGGRGTDTQYF,TGTGCCAGCAGCCATGATGGACTAGCGGGAGGGCGGGGCACAGATACGCAGTATTTT,TRBV3-1/TRBV3-2,once,TRBJ2-3,TRBD2
CASRQPGYSRSPLHF,TGTGCCAGCAGGCAACCAGGGTATAGCCGATCACCCCTCCACTTT,TRBV7-8,once,TRBJ1-6,.
CAVRDREVYEQYF,TGTGCCGTCAGGGACAGGGAGGTTTACGAGCAGTACTTC,TRBV12-3/TRBV12-4,.,TRBJ2-7,TRBD1